This is a list of T cell receptor beta chains from one sample in a study of Graves' ophthalmopathy and Graves' hyperthyroidism. TCRdb called the multiplex PCR reads again in MiXCR, with one record for every CDR3 protein. The data hold about 600,000 distinct CDR3 sequences, with approximately 37% observed a single time. Sequencing was done on a sample of peripheral blood or thyroid tissue (not recorded which). The receptors come from an adult man with Graves' hyperthyroidism. Each CDR3 is given without its conserved first and last residue. The order of the fields is V gene, J gene, CDR3 protein.

v_call: TRBV11-2
j_call: TRBJ1-5
cdr3_aa: ASSSGGPQPQH

v_call: TRBV2
j_call: TRBJ1-2
cdr3_aa: ASRGTGVLGYT

v_call: TRBV12-3/TRBV12-4
j_call: TRBJ1-5
cdr3_aa: ASSTGTGGGQPQH

v_call: TRBV19
j_call: TRBJ2-2
cdr3_aa: ASKKGDLNTGELF

v_call: TRBV5-1
j_call: TRBJ2-2
cdr3_aa: ASSLPGGTGELF

v_call: TRBV20-1
j_call: TRBJ1-5
cdr3_aa: SASGGLQDRGGNQPQH

v_call: TRBV24-1
j_call: TRBJ2-2
cdr3_aa: ATSDSTGAFTTGELF

v_call: TRBV29-1
j_call: TRBJ1-1
cdr3_aa: SVEGSGTEAF

v_call: TRBV29-1
j_call: TRBJ2-5
cdr3_aa: SVEHRGTQY

v_call: TRBV9
j_call: TRBJ1-2
cdr3_aa: ASSASTGTGFGYT

v_call: TRBV12-5
j_call: TRBJ2-7
cdr3_aa: ASGFLGRANEQY

v_call: TRBV2
j_call: TRBJ2-2
cdr3_aa: ASSGQGSGELF

v_call: TRBV19
j_call: TRBJ1-5
cdr3_aa: ASTPGQGVNQPQH

v_call: TRBV6-5
j_call: TRBJ1-6
cdr3_aa: ASSYSVPNSPLH

v_call: TRBV6-1
j_call: TRBJ2-2
cdr3_aa: ASSQSTYNTGELF

v_call: TRBV25-1
j_call: TRBJ1-1
cdr3_aa: ASSAKADLRITEAF

v_call: TRBV18
j_call: TRBJ1-6
cdr3_aa: ASSPRTRNSPLH

v_call: TRBV2
j_call: TRBJ2-5
cdr3_aa: ASSPPHQVATQY

v_call: TRBV4-1
j_call: TRBJ1-1
cdr3_aa: ASSQDSEAF

v_call: TRBV29-1
j_call: TRBJ1-5
cdr3_aa: SVGPGQGDQPQH

v_call: TRBV3-1
j_call: TRBJ2-7
cdr3_aa: ASSPPGQGASYEQY

v_call: TRBV12-3/TRBV12-4
j_call: TRBJ1-5
cdr3_aa: ASRATGQIYQPQH

v_call: TRBV13
j_call: TRBJ1-2
cdr3_aa: ASSLPRGNYGYT

v_call: TRBV6-5
j_call: TRBJ2-5
cdr3_aa: ASRQDTGAKKKETQY